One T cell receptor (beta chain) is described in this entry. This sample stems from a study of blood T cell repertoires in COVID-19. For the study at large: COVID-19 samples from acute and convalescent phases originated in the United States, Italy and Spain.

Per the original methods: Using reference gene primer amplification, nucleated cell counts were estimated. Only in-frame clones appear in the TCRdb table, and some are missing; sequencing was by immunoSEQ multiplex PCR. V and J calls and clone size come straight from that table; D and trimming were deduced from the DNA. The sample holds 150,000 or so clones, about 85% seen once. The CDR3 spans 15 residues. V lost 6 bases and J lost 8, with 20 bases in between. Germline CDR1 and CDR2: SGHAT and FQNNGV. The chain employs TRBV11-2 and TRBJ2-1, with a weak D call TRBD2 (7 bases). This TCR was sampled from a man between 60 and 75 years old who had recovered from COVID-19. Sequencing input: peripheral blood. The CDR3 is CASRGGAPSLDEQFF. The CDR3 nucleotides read TGTGCCAGCAGGGGGGGGGCCCCTTCTTTGGATGAGCAGTTCTTC.